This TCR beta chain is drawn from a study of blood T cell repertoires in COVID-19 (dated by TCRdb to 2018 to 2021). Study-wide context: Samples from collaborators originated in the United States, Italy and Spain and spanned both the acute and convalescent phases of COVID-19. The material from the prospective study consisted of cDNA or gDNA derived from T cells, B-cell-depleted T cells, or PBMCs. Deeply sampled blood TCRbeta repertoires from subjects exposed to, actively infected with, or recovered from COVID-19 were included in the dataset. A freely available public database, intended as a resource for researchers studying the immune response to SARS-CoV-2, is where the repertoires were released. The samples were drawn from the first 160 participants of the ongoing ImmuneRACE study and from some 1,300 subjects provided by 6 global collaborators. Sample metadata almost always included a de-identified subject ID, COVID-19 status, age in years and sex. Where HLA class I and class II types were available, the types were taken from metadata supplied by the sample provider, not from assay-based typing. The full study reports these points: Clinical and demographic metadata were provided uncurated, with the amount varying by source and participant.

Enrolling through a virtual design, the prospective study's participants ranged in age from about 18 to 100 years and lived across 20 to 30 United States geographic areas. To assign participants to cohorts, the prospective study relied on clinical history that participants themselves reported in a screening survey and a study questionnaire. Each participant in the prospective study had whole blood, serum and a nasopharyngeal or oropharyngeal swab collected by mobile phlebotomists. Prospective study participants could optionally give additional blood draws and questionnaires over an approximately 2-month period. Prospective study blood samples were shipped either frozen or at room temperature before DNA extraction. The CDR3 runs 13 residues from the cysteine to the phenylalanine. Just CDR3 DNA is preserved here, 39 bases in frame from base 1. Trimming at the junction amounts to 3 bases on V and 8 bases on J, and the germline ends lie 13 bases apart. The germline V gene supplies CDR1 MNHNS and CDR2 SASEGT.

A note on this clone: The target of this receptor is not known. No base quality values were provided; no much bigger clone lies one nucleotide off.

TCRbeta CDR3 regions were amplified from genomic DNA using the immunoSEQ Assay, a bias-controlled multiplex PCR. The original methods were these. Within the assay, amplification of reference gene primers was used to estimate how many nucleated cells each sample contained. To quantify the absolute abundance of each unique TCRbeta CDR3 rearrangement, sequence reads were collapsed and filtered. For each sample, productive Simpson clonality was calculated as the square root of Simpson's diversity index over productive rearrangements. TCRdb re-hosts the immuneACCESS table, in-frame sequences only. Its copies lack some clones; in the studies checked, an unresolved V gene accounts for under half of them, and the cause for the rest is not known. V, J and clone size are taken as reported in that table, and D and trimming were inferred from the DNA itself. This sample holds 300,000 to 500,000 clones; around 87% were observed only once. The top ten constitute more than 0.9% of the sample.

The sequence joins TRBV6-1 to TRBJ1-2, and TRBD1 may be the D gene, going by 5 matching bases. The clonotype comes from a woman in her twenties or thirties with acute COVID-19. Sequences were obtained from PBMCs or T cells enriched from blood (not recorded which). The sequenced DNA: TGTGCCAGCAGTGAGTCTGCAGGGCTCGGCTACACCTTC. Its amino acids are CASSESAGLGYTF.